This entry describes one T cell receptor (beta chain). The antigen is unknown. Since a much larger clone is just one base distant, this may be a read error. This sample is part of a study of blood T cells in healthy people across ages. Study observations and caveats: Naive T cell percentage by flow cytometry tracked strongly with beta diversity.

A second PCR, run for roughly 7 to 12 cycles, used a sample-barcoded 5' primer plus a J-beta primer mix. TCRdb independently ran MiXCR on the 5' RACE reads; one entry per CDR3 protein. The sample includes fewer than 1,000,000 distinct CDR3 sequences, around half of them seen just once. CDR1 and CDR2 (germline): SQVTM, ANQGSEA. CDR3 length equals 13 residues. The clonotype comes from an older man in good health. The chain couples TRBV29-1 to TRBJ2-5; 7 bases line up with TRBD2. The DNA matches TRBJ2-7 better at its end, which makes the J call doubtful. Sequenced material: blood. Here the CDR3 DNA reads TGCAGCGGAATGGCAGCGGGGAGGGGCGAGCAGTACTTC. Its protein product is CSGMAAGRGEQYF.